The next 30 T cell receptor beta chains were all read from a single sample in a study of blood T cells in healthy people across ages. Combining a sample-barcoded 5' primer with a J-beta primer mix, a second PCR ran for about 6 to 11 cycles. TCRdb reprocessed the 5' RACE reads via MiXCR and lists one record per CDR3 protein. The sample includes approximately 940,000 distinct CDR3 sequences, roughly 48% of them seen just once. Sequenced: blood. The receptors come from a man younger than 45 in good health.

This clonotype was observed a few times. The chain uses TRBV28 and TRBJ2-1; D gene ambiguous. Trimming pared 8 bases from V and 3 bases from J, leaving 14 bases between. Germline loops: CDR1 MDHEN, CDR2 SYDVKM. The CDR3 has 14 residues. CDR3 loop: CASLSSRVYNEQFF. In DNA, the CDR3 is TGTGCCAGCCTGAGCTCCCGAGTCTACAATGAGCAGTTCTTC. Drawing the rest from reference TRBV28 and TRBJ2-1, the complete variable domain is DVKVTQSSRYLVKRTGEKVFLECVQDMDHENMFWYRQDPGLGLRLIYFSYDVKMKEKGDIPEGYSVSREKKERFSLILESASTNQTSMYLCASLSSRVYNEQFFGPGTRLTVL.

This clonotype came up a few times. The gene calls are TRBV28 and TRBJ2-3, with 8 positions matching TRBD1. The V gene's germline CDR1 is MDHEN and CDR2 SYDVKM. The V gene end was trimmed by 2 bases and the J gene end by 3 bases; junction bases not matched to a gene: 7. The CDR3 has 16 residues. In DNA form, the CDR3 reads TGTGCCAGCAGTTTAATACAGGGGGGTTGGACAGATACGCAGTATTTT. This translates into CASSLIQGGWTDTQYF.

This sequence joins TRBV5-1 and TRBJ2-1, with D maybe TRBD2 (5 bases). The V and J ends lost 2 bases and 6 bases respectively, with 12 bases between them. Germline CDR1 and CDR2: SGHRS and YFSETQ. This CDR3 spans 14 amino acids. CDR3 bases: TGCGCCAGCAGCTTCGAAGGGAGCACCAATGAGCAGTTCTTC. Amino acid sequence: CASSFEGSTNEQFF.

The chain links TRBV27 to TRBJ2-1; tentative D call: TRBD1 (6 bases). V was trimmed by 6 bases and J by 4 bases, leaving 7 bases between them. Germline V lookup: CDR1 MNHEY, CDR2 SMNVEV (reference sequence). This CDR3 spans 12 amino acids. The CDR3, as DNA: TGTGCCAGCAGCGGACAGTACAATGAGCAGTTCTTC. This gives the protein CASSGQYNEQFF.

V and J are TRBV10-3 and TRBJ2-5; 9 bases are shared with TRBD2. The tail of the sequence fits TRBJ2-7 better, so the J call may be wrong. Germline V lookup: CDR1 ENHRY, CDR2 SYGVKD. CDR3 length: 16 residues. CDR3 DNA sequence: TGTGCCATCAGTGAGCCCAACGGAGCGGGGGGAACCGAGCAGTACTTC. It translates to CAISEPNGAGGTEQYF.

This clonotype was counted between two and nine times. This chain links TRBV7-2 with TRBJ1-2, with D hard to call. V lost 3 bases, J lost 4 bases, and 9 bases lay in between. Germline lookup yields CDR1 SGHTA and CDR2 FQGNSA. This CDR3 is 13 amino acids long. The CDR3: CASSFGEFYGYTF. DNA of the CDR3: TGTGCCAGCAGCTTCGGGGAGTTCTATGGCTACACCTTC.

The CDR3 sequence is CASSLRQVGTEAFF. Here the CDR3 DNA reads TGTGCCAGCAGCTTGCGACAGGTGGGCACTGAAGCTTTCTTT. V usage is TRBV7-9 and J usage is TRBJ1-1; D may be TRBD1 (6 bases). Trimming left V 3 bases short and J 4 bases short, with 12 bases between. CDR1 SEHNR and CDR2 FQNEAQ come from the germline V gene (reference sequence). This CDR3 has 14 amino acids. The full variable domain, completed using reference TRBV7-9 and TRBJ1-1, is DTGVSQNPRHKITKRGQNVTFRCDPISEHNRLYWYRQTLGQGPEFLTYFQNEAQLEKSRLLSDRFSAERPKGSFSTLEIQRTEQGDSAMYLCASSLRQVGTEAFFGQGTRLTVV.

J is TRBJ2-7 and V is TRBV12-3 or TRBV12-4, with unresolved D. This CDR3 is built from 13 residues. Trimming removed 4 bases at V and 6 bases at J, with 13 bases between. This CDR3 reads CASSSGPATEQYF. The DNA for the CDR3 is TGTGCCAGCAGTTCTGGGCCCGCGACCGAGCAGTACTTC.

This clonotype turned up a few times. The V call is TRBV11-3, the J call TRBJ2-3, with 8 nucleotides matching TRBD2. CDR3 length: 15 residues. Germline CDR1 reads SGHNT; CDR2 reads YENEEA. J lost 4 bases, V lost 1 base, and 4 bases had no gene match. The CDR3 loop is CASSLVPAGADTQYF. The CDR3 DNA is TGTGCCAGCAGCTTAGTGCCAGCGGGGGCAGATACGCAGTATTTT.

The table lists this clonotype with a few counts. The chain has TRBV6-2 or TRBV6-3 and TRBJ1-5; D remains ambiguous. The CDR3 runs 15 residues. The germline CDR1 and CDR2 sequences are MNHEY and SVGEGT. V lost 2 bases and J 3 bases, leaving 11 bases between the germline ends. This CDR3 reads CASSYGQLFNQPQHF. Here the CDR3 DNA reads TGTGCCAGCAGTTACGGGCAGCTCTTCAATCAGCCCCAGCATTTT.

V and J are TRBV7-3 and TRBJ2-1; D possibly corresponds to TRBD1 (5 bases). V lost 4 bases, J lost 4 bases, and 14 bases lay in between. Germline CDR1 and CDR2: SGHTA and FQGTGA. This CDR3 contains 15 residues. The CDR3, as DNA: TGTGCCAGCAGCTGGGGCCCCGACAGATACAATGAGCAGTTCTTC. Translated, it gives CASSWGPDRYNEQFF.

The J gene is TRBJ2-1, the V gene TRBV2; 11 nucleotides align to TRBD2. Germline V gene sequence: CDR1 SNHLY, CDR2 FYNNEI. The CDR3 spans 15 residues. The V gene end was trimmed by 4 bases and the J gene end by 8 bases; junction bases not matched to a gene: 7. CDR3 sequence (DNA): TGTGCCAGCAGTGGTCTAGCGGGGGGCTTAGATGAGCAGTTCTTC. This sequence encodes CASSGLAGGLDEQFF.

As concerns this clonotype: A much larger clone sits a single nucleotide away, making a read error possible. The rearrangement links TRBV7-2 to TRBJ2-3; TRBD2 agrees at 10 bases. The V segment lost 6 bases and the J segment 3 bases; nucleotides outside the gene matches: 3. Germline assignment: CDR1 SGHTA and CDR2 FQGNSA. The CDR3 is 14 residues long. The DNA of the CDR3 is TGTGCCAGCAGATTTAGCGGGGGGACAGATACGCAGTATTTT. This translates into CASRFSGGTDTQYF.

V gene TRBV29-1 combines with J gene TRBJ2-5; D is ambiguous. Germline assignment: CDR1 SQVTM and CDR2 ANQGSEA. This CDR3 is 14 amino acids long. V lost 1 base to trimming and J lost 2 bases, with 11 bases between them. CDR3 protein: CSVEGFARQETQYF. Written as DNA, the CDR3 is TGCAGCGTTGAAGGGTTCGCCAGGCAAGAGACCCAGTACTTC.

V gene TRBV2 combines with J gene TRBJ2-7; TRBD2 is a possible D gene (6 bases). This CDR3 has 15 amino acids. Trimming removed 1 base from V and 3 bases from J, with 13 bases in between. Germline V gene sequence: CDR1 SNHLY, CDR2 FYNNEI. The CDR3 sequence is CASSEVGGGGYEQYF. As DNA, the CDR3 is TGTGCCAGCAGTGAAGTCGGGGGTGGTGGCTACGAGCAGTACTTC. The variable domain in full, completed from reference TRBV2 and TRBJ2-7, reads EPEVTQTPSHQVTQMGQEVILRCVPISNHLYFYWYRQILGQKVEFLVSFYNNEISEKSEIFDDQFSVERPDGSNFTLKIRSTKLEDSAMYFCASSEVGGGGYEQYFGPGTRLTVT.

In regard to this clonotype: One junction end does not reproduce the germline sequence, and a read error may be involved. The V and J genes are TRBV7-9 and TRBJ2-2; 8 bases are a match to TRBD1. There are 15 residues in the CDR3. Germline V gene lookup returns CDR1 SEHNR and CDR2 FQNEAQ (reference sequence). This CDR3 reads CACSPQGAHSGELFF. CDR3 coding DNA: TGTGCCTGCAGCCCGCAGGGGGCGCATTCCGGGGAGCTGTTTTTT.

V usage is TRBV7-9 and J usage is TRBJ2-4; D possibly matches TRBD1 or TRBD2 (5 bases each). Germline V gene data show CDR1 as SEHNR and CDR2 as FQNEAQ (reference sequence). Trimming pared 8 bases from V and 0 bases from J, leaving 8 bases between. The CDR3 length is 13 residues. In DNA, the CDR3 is TGTGCCAGCGGTGGGACAGCCAAAAACATTCAGTACTTC. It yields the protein CASGGTAKNIQYF.

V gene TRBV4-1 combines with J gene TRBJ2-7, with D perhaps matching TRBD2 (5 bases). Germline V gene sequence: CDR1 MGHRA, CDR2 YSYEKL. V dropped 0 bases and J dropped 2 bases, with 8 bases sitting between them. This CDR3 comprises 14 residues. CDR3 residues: CASSQETGAYEQYF. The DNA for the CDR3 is TGCGCCAGCAGCCAAGAGACCGGGGCCTACGAGCAGTACTTC.

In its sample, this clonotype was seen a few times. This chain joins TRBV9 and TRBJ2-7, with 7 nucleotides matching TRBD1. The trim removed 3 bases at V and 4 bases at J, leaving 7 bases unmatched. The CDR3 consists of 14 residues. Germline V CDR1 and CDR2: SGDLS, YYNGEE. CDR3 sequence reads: CASSALGTDYEQYF. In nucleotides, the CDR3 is TGTGCCAGCAGCGCCCTCGGGACAGATTACGAGCAGTACTTC.

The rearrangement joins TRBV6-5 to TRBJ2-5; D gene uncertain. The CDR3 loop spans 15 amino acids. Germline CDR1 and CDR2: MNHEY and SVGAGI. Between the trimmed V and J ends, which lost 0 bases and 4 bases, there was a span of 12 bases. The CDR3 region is CASSYSKTIGETQYF. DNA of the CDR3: TGTGCCAGCAGTTACTCGAAGACGATCGGAGAGACCCAGTACTTC.

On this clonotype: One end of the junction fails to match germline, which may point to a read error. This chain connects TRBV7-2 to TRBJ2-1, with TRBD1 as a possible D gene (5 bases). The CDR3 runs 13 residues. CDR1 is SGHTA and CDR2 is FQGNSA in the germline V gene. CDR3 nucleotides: TGTTCCAGCAGCCTAGACAGCCCCAATGAGCAGTTCTTC. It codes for CSSSLDSPNEQFF.

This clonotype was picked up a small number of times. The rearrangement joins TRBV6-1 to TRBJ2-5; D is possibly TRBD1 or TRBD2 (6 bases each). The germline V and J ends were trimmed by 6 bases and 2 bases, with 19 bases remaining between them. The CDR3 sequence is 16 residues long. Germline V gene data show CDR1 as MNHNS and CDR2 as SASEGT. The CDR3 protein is CASSEYVGGGQETQYF. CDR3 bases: TGTGCCAGCAGCGAATACGTCGGAGGGGGACAAGAGACCCAGTACTTC.

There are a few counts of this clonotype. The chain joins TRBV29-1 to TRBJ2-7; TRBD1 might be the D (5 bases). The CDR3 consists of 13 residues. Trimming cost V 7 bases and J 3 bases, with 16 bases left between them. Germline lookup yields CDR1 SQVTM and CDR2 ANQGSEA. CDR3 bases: TGCAGCGCCTCCACCGGACACAACTACGAGCAGTACTTC. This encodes CSASTGHNYEQYF.

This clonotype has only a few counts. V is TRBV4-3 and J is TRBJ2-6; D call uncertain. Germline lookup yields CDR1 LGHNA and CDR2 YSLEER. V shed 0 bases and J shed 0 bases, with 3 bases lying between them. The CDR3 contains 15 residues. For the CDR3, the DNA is TGCGCCAGCAGCCAAGAGGACTCTGGGGCCAACGTCCTGACTTTC. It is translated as CASSQEDSGANVLTF.

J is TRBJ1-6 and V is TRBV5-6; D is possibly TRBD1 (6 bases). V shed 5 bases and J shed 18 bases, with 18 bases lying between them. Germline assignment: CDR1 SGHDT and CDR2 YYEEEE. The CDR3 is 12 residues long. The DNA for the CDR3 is TGTGCCAGCAGTTCCCCGGACAGACGAGCCCACTTT. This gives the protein CASSSPDRRAHF.

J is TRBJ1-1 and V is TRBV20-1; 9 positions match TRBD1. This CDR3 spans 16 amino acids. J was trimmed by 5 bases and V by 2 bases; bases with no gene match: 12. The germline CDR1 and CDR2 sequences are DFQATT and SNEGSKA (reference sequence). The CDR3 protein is CSARIAGGTGNTEAFF. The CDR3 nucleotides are TGCAGTGCTAGAATCGCCGGGGGGACAGGGAATACTGAAGCTTTCTTT.

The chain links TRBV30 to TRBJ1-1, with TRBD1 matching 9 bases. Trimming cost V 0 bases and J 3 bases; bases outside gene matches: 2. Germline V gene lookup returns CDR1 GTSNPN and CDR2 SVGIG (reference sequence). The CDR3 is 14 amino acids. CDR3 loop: CAWSVQGADTEAFF. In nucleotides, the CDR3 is TGTGCCTGGAGTGTACAGGGGGCGGACACTGAAGCTTTCTTT.

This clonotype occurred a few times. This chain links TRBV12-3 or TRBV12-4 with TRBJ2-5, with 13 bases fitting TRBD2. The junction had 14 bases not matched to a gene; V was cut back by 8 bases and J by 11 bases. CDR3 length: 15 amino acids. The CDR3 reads CASRTSGTSGKLQYF. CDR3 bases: TGTGCCAGCCGGACCTCCGGGACTAGCGGGAAGTTGCAGTACTTC.

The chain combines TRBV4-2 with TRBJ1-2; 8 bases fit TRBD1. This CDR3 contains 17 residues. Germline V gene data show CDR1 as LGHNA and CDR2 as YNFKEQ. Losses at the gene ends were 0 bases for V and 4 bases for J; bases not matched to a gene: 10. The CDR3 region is CASSQDMTRQGTYGYTF. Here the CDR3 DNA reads TGTGCCAGCAGCCAAGATATGACGAGACAGGGGACCTATGGCTACACCTTC.

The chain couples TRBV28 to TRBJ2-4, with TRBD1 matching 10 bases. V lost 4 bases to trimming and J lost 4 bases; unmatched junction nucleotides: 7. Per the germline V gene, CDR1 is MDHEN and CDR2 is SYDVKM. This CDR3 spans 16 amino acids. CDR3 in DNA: TGTGCCAGCAGTTCGGAAGGGACAGGGGTTAAAAACATTCAGTACTTC. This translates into CASSSEGTGVKNIQYF. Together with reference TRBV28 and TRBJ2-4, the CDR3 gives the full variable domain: DVKVTQSSRYLVKRTGEKVFLECVQDMDHENMFWYRQDPGLGLRLIYFSYDVKMKEKGDIPEGYSVSREKKERFSLILESASTNQTSMYLCASSSEGTGVKNIQYFGAGTRLSVL.